The clone carrying this TCR beta chain was counted many times. Its antigen remains unknown. Unique molecular identifiers were included in an RNA-based 3' RACE TCR library. One entry per CDR3 protein results from TCRdb running MiXCR on the 3' RACE reads. This sample yields around 41,000 distinct CDR3 sequences, of which under 8% are seen a single time; just under 1% belongs to the top ten. These data originate in a study of HIV-infected children after antiretroviral therapy interruption. Study as a whole: Interruption group median age around 10 years; continuous group 7 to 8 years. Most participating children were previously exposed to EBV and CMV.

Treatment here: PENTA 11 planned treatment interruption arm or continuous ART arm. From thawed PBMCs, naive CD4+ CD45RA+ CD45RO- T cells were sorted. General observations from the study: After treatment interruption started, naive CD4+ CDR3 overlap across time points dropped.

In germline, CDR1 is SGHRS, CDR2 YFSETQ. CDR3 length equals 14 residues. The ends lost 5 bases at V and 3 bases at J; junction bases unmatched: 6. The sequenced sample was CD45RA+ CD4+ T cells from PBMCs, pooled from several time points, obtained from a donor given antiretroviral therapy, either interrupted or continuous. As to subset: naive CD4+ CD45RA+ CD45RO- T cells. This sequence originates from a pool of human donors with HIV. The rearrangement links TRBV5-1 to TRBJ2-7; TRBD1 matches 9 bases. CDR3 sequence reads: CASRSTTGGYEQYF. The CDR3, as DNA: TGCGCCAGCAGGTCGACGACAGGGGGCTACGAGCAGTACTTC.